This entry lists 14 T cell receptor beta chains sequenced from one sample in a study of CD8 T cells in Susac syndrome. Reverse transcription of roughly 0.45 to 1 ug RNA used random hexamers. MiXCR, run by TCRdb on the immunoSEQ multiplex PCR reads, gives a single entry per CDR3 protein. The table records 150,000 to 200,000 distinct CDR3 sequences, 85% to 95% of them present only once. Sample: CD4+ T cells from PBMCs. All receptors derive from a human donor in good health.

V gene TRBV29-1 combines with J gene TRBJ2-7; D is perhaps TRBD1 (5 bases). The CDR3 extends over 16 amino acids. V shed 4 bases and J shed 4 bases, with 23 bases lying between them. Germline V gene lookup returns CDR1 SQVTM and CDR2 ANQGSEA. CDR3 residues: CSVVDVRAGRRYEQYF. The CDR3 bases are TGCAGCGTTGTTGATGTACGGGCAGGGCGAAGGTACGAGCAGTACTTC.

This rearrangement joins TRBV29-1 to TRBJ2-7; 7 nucleotides line up with TRBD2. With 0 bases clipped from V and 11 bases from J, the junction kept 10 bases outside the gene matches. This CDR3 contains 13 residues. Germline loops: CDR1 SQVTM, CDR2 ANQGSEA. CDR3 coding DNA: TGCAGCGTTGAAGATGAAGGGGCGGGAGTAGAGTACTTC. This encodes CSVEDEGAGVEYF.

The gene calls are TRBV18 and TRBJ2-1; D remains unclear. Germline V lookup: CDR1 KGHSH, CDR2 LQKENI. Between the trimmed V and J ends, which lost 5 bases and 0 bases, there was a span of 14 bases. CDR3 length equals 16 residues. The CDR3 DNA is TGTGCCAGCTCAATTAAGGATCCGAGCTCCTACAATGAGCAGTTCTTC. Protein sequence: CASSIKDPSSYNEQFF. The variable domain in full, completed from reference TRBV18 and TRBJ2-1, reads NAGVMQNPRHLVRRRGQEARLRCSPMKGHSHVYWYRQLPEEGLKFMVYLQKENIIDESGMPKERFSAEFPKEGPSILRIQQVVRGDSAAYFCASSIKDPSSYNEQFFGPGTRLTVL.

This sequence joins TRBV29-1 and TRBJ1-5, with 11 bases matching TRBD1. Germline V gene data show CDR1 as SQVTM and CDR2 as ANQGSEA. CDR3 length: 14 amino acids. V trimming: 5 bases; J trimming: 3 bases; junction bases outside the gene matches: 3. The CDR3 spells CSVRDRGANQPQHF. CDR3 nucleotide sequence: TGCAGCGTTAGGGACAGGGGGGCCAATCAGCCCCAGCATTTT.

The chain couples TRBV29-1 to TRBJ2-5; TRBD2 is a possible D gene (6 bases). V lost 5 bases to trimming and J lost 5 bases, with 9 bases between them. The CDR3 totals 11 residues. CDR1 SQVTM and CDR2 ANQGSEA come from the germline V gene. The CDR3 protein is CSVLRGETQYF. CDR3 DNA: TGCAGCGTTCTCCGGGGGGAGACCCAGTACTTC.

The chain joins TRBV20-1 to TRBJ2-5; 7 bases agree with TRBD1. The CDR3 has 13 residues. The V gene's germline CDR1 is DFQATT and CDR2 SNEGSKA (reference sequence). J was trimmed by 0 bases and V by 4 bases; bases with no gene match: 2. The CDR3 DNA sequence: TGCAGTGCTAAAGGGACAGACCAAGAGACCCAGTACTTC. This sequence encodes CSAKGTDQETQYF.

The chain recombines TRBV20-1 with TRBJ2-3; D might be TRBD1 (5 bases). The CDR3 contains 13 residues. Trimming shortened V by 6 bases and J by 4 bases, and 14 bases separated the two germline ends. Germline lookup yields CDR1 DFQATT and CDR2 SNEGSKA (reference sequence). The CDR3 DNA reads as TGCAGTGCGATAGAGGCAGGGCCAGATACGCAGTATTTT. This translates into CSAIEAGPDTQYF.

Only one count was recorded for this clonotype. The chain is built from TRBV18 and TRBJ2-5; D tentatively fits TRBD1 or TRBD2 (5 bases each). V shed 6 bases and J shed 0 bases, with 11 bases lying between them. Germline-derived CDR1 and CDR2 are KGHSH and LQKENI. The CDR3 runs to 14 residues. In DNA form, the CDR3 reads TGTGCCAGCTCGCTGACAGCGGACCAAGAGACCCAGTACTTC. Its translation: CASSLTADQETQYF.

This chain uses TRBV5-1 with TRBJ2-1; 10 bases map to TRBD2. This CDR3 is built from 15 residues. The junction had 8 bases not matched to a gene; V was cut back by 6 bases and J by 5 bases. From germline, CDR1 is SGHRS and CDR2 YFSETQ. The CDR3 DNA sequence: TGCGCCAGCACCCTACTAGCGGGAAACGACAATGAGCAGTTCTTC. Encoded protein: CASTLLAGNDNEQFF.

This clonotype was seen only once. V is TRBV7-2 and J is TRBJ2-7; 7 bases fit TRBD2. V lost 0 bases to trimming and J lost 3 bases; unmatched junction nucleotides: 5. CDR3 length: 15 residues. Germline V gene lookup returns CDR1 SGHTA and CDR2 FQGNSA. CDR3 region: CASSLAGGPFYEQYF. In nucleotides, the CDR3 is TGTGCCAGCAGCTTAGCGGGAGGGCCTTTCTACGAGCAGTACTTC.

The chain carries TRBV20-1 and TRBJ2-2, with 11 bases aligning to TRBD1. This CDR3 spans 14 amino acids. Germline assignment: CDR1 DFQATT and CDR2 SNEGSKA (reference sequence). Unmatched junction bases numbered 2, after V lost 2 bases and J lost 6 bases. The CDR3 DNA follows: TGCAGTGCTAGACGGACAGGGGGCTCCGGGGAGCTGTTTTTT. This translates into CSARRTGGSGELFF.

The chain uses TRBV29-1 and TRBJ2-3; tentatively, D is TRBD2 (5 bases). Trimming stripped 5 bases from V and 0 bases from J, with 9 bases between. CDR1 and CDR2 (germline): SQVTM, ANQGSEA. This CDR3 is built from 13 residues. The CDR3 nucleotides read TGCAGCGTTAGCGGCGCTAGCACAGATACGCAGTATTTT. Its translation is CSVSGASTDTQYF.

This chain joins TRBV20-1 and TRBJ1-2; maybe TRBD1 (5 bases). The germline CDR1 and CDR2 sequences are DFQATT and SNEGSKA (reference sequence). There are 15 residues in the CDR3. Trimming pared 0 bases from V and 5 bases from J, leaving 16 bases between. The CDR3 spells CSARDLGRVEYGYTF. CDR3 coding DNA: TGCAGTGCTAGAGATCTGGGACGGGTTGAATATGGCTACACCTTC.

This clonotype was seen just once. The chain is built from TRBV20-1 and TRBJ2-7; D gene ambiguous. Germline-derived CDR1 and CDR2 are DFQATT and SNEGSKA (reference sequence). The germline V and J ends were trimmed by 5 bases and 2 bases, with 7 bases remaining between them. The CDR3 consists of 11 residues. CDR3 nucleotides: TGCAGTGCTGTCCTCACCTACGAGCAGTACTTC. Amino acids: CSAVLTYEQYF.